One and the same sample provided the 14 T cell receptor beta chains below, sequenced in a study of CD8+ T cells in alopecia areata. cDNA prepared by RNA extraction and subsequent reverse transcription served as the template for sequencing. The method was immunoSEQ multiplex PCR; TCRdb's version includes in-frame clones alone and lacks a portion of them. This sample has roughly 120,000 clones, each found more than once. Sequences were obtained from lesional skin. These receptors all stem from a C3H/HeJ mouse with alopecia areata. Mouse strain MHC haplotype: H2-k.

This clone showed up just a few times. Gene names follow the mouse nomenclature. The read stops 4 residues short of the end of the CDR3; the missing end is completed from the germline J gene. V usage is TRBV13-3 and J usage is TRBJ1-1; possibly TRBD1 for D (5 bases). V was shortened by 4 bases and J by 1 base, with 8 bases between the two germline ends. Germline lookup yields CDR1 NNHDY and CDR2 SYVADS. This CDR3 has 13 amino acids. The part of the CDR3 DNA that was read is TGTGCCAGCAGTCCAGGGATAAACACA. Amino acid sequence: CASSPGINT. The complete CDR3 protein is CASSPGINTEVFF.

The table lists this clone with a few counts. These gene names are mouse names. The CDR3 end lies 4 residues beyond the end of the read and is filled in from the germline J gene. The V gene is TRBV19, the J gene TRBJ1-4; 8 bases line up with TRBD1. The CDR3 covers 16 residues. With V trimmed by 4 bases and J by 1 base, 6 bases remained unmatched. Germline-derived CDR1 and CDR2 are FNHDT and SITEND (reference sequence). CDR3 DNA (partial): TGTGCCAGCAGTCCCAGGGGGCAGAGTTCCAACGAA. Residues: CASSPRGQSSNE. The CDR3 in full is CASSPRGQSSNERLFF. Supplemented by reference TRBV19 and TRBJ1-4, the full variable domain reads GGIITQTPKFLIGQEGQKLTLKCQQNFNHDTMYWYRQDSGKGLRLIYYSITENDLQKGDLSEGYDASREKKSSFSLTVTSAQKNEMAVFLCASSPRGQSSNERLFFGHGTKLSVL.

Comments on this clone: Gene names denote mouse genes. The observed sequence ends 4 residues before the CDR3 terminus, with the missing tail filled in from the germline J gene. The V and J genes are TRBV13-3 and TRBJ1-4; 10 nucleotides align to TRBD1. The CDR3 sequence is 14 residues long. Germline values: CDR1 NNHDY, CDR2 SYVADS. The V segment lost 5 bases and the J segment 6 bases; nucleotides outside the gene matches: 4. CDR3: CASRGTGEDERLFF. The DNA read from the CDR3 is TGTGCCAGCAGAGGGACAGGGGAAGACGAA.

On this clone itself: Gene names and germline refer to mouse. Read coverage stops 4 residues before the CDR3 terminus; the germline J gene supplies the remainder. J is TRBJ2-1 and V is TRBV16; 8 bases match TRBD1. V was pared by 5 bases and J by 5 bases, with 2 bases of the junction left unmatched. This CDR3 is 13 amino acids long. Looked up from germline, CDR1 is SGHSA and CDR2 is FRNQAP. This CDR3 is CASSPGGDAEQFF. The sequenced CDR3 bases are TGTGCAAGCAGCCCAGGGGGCGATGCT.

This clone was picked up a small number of times. The gene names given are mouse names. The CDR3: CASTSTGGEDTQYF. CDR3 bases read: TGTGCCAGCACTTCGACTGGGGGGGAAGAC. J is TRBJ2-5 and V is TRBV13-3, with TRBD2 matching 11 bases. The read terminates 4 residues before the CDR3 end, so the remaining end is supplied by the germline J gene. CDR3 length: 14 amino acids. CDR1 is NNHDY, CDR2 SYVADS, per germline.

This clone was seen many times. Genes here carry mouse names. The CDR3 extends 4 residues past the end of the read, so its final part is completed from the germline J gene. This sample includes further DNA sequences coding for the same CDR3. The V and J genes are TRBV13-3 and TRBJ2-5, with TRBD2 as a possible D gene (6 bases). V was trimmed by 4 bases and J by 3 bases, leaving 12 bases between them. The CDR3 runs 14 residues. Germline V gene data show CDR1 as NNHDY and CDR2 as SYVADS. The covered CDR3 bases are TGTGCCAGCAGTCCCGGACTGTTTCAAGAC. It specifies CASSPGLFQD. Given in full, the CDR3 is CASSPGLFQDTQYF.

This clone was seen a handful of times. Here the gene names and germline are mouse. The read finishes 4 residues shy of the CDR3 end, and the germline J gene is used to complete it. The chain is built from TRBV13-3 and TRBJ2-1, with a tentative D call TRBD2 (7 bases). The CDR3 contains 14 residues. CDR1 is NNHDY and CDR2 is SYVADS in the germline V gene. The sequenced part of the CDR3 DNA is TGTGCCAGCAGTGATGGGGGGGCAGGGGCT. It is translated as CASSDGGAGA. The whole CDR3 protein is CASSDGGAGAEQFF.

This clone was seen more than once but under ten times. The genes are named according to mouse. The read ends 4 residues early relative to the CDR3; the germline J gene fills the gap. The chain employs TRBV17 and TRBJ2-1; D possibly corresponds to TRBD1 (6 bases). Trimming took off 0 bases at V and 4 bases at J, with 13 bases between the two ends. Per germline, CDR1 MNHDT and CDR2 YYDKIL. The CDR3 is made up of 16 amino acids. The CDR3 bases that were read are TGTGCTAGCAGTAGAGATATGGGACAAAATTATGCT. It encodes CASSRDMGQNYA. The whole CDR3 is CASSRDMGQNYAEQFF.

A remark on this clone: Gene names and germline refer to mouse. The read ends 4 residues early relative to the CDR3; the germline J gene fills the gap. The rearrangement links TRBV13-2 to TRBJ2-7; D not resolved. CDR1 is NNHNN, CDR2 SYGAGS, per germline (reference sequence). The CDR3 runs 14 residues. The CDR3 bases that were read are TGTGCCAGCGGTGATGCTAGCCTGGCGTAT. It is translated as CASGDASLAY. The whole CDR3 sequence is CASGDASLAYEQYF.

Worth noting for this clone: Gene names denote mouse genes. Read data end 4 residues before the CDR3 end; the end is taken from the germline J gene. The chain links TRBV13-3 to TRBJ2-3; perhaps TRBD2 as D (5 bases). Germline loops: CDR1 NNHDY, CDR2 SYVADS. The CDR3 has 14 residues. Trimming shortened V by 5 bases and J by 0 bases, and 10 bases separated the two germline ends. Partial CDR3 DNA: TGTGCCAGCAGAGTACTGGAGAGTGCAGAA. It encodes CASRVLESAE. The entire CDR3 is CASRVLESAETLYF.

This clone has more than one count but fewer than ten. Gene names are mouse gene names. Within the sample, other DNA sequences also encode this same CDR3. Here the CDR3 reads CASSITGDRGYEQYF. Partial CDR3 DNA: TGTGCCAGCAGTATTACCGGGGACAGGGGTTAT. The chain uses TRBV19 and TRBJ2-7; 10 bases agree with TRBD1. The CDR3 end is not reached by the read, which stops 4 residues before it; the germline J gene fills it in. The CDR3 is 15 amino acids. Germline CDR1 is FNHDT and CDR2 is SITEND (reference sequence).

This clone was detected ten times or more. Gene names follow the mouse nomenclature. The read terminates 4 residues ahead of where the CDR3 ends, so the germline J gene completes it. V is TRBV1 and J is TRBJ2-5; 9 nucleotides agree with TRBD2. Germline V gene lookup returns CDR1 NSQYPW and CDR2 LRSPGD (reference sequence). The CDR3 is made up of 13 amino acids. The CDR3 DNA, read in part, is TGCACCTGCAGTGGACTGGGGGAAGAC. Protein sequence: CTCSGLGED. The CDR3, in full, reads CTCSGLGEDTQYF.

A word on this clone: Gene names are the mouse ones. The CDR3 goes on 4 residues after the read ends, and that part is filled in from the germline J gene. This sequence joins TRBV13-2 and TRBJ2-1, with 12 positions matching TRBD2. The CDR3 totals 15 residues. The germline V gene encodes CDR1 NNHNN and CDR2 SYGAGS (reference sequence). CDR3 DNA (partial): TGTGCCAGCGGTGATCGACTGGGGGGGCTGGCT. The encoded protein is CASGDRLGGLA. The full-length CDR3 reads as CASGDRLGGLAEQFF.

About this clone itself: Gene labels here are mouse ones. The read finishes 4 residues shy of the CDR3 end, and the germline J gene is used to complete it. The chain employs TRBV13-3 and TRBJ2-7, with a tentative D call TRBD1 (5 bases). Germline lookup yields CDR1 NNHDY and CDR2 SYVADS. CDR3 length: 13 amino acids. The CDR3 spells CASSVNEGYEQYF. Incomplete CDR3 DNA: TGTGCCAGCAGTGTAAATGAGGGGTAT.